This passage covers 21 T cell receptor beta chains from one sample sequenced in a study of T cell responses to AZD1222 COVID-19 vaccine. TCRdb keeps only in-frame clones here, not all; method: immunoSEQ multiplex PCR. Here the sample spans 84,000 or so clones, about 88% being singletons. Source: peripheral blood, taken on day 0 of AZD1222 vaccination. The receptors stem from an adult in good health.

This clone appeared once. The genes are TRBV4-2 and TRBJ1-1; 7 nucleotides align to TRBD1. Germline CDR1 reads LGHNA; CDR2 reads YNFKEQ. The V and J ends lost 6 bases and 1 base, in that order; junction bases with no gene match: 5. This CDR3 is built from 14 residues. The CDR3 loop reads CASRDRSQNTEAFF. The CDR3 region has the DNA TGTGCCAGCAGGGACAGGAGCCAGAACACTGAAGCTTTCTTT.

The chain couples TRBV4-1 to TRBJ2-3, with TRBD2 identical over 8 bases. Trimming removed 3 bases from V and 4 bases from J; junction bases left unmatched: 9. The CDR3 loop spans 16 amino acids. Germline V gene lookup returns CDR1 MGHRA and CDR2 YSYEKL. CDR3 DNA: TGCGCCAGCAGCCACCAAGCGGGAGCGGAGGCAGATACGCAGTATTTT. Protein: CASSHQAGAEADTQYF.

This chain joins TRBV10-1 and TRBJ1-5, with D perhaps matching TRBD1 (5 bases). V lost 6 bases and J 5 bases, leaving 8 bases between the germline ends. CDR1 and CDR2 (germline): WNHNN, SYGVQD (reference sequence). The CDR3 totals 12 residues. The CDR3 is CASRGGDQPQHF. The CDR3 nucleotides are TGCGCCAGCAGGGGAGGGGATCAGCCCCAGCATTTT.

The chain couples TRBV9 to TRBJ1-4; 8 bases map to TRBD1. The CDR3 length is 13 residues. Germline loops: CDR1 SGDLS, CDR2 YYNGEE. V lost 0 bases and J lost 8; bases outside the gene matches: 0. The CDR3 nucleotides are TGTGCCAGCAGCGTAGGGACAGGGGAAAAACTGTTTTTT. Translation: CASSVGTGEKLFF.

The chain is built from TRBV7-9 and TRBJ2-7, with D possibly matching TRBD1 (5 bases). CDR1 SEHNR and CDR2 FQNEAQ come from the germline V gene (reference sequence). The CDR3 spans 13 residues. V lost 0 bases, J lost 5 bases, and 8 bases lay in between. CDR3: CASSLAGADEQYF. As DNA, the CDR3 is TGTGCCAGCAGCTTAGCAGGGGCGGACGAGCAGTACTTC.

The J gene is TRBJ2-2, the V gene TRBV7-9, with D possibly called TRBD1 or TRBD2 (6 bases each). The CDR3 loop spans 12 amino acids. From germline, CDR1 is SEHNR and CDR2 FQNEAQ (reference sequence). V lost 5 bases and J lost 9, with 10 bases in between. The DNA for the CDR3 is TGTGCCAGCAGCGAGGGGGGCCGGGAGCTGTTTTTT. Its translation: CASSEGGRELFF.

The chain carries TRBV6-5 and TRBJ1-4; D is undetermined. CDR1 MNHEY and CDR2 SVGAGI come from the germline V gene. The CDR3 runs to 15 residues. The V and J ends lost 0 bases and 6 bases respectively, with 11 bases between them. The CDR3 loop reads CASSYSGSLDEKLFF. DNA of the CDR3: TGTGCCAGCAGTTACTCCGGGAGTTTGGATGAAAAACTGTTTTTT.

The CDR3 protein is CASNSRGGPSNEQFF. CDR3 DNA sequence: TGTGCCAGCAACTCTAGGGGGGGGCCCAGCAATGAGCAGTTCTTC. This chain uses TRBV7-9 with TRBJ2-1, with D possibly matching TRBD2 (7 bases). The germline V and J ends were trimmed by 7 bases and 6 bases, with 19 bases remaining between them. There are 15 residues in the CDR3. The germline V gene encodes CDR1 SEHNR and CDR2 FQNEAQ (reference sequence).

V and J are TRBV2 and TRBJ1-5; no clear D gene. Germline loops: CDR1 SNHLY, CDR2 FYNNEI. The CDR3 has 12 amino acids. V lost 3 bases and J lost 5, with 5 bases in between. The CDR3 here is CASSDGDQPQHF. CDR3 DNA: TGTGCCAGCAGTGACGGGGATCAGCCCCAGCATTTT.

The CDR3 nucleotides read TGTGCCAGCAGCCAAGATATGGGACCCTCCTACAATGAGCAGTTCTTC. Translating gives CASSQDMGPSYNEQFF. The gene calls are TRBV3-1 (or the pseudogene TRBV3-2) and TRBJ2-1; D tentatively reads TRBD1 or TRBD2 (5 bases each). V was cut by 0 bases and J by 0 bases, with 9 bases left in between. This CDR3 has 16 residues. CDR1 and CDR2 (germline): LGHDT, YNNKEL (reference sequence).

The CDR3 DNA reads as TGTGCCAGCAGTCTATCGGGGGTAGACAGCCTTAACTATGGCTACACCTTC. It encodes CASSLSGVDSLNYGYTF. The chain has TRBV28 and TRBJ1-2, with D perhaps matching TRBD1 (5 bases). V was shortened by 5 bases and J by 1 base, with 20 bases between the two germline ends. The CDR3 covers 17 residues. CDR1 is MDHEN, CDR2 SYDVKM, per germline.

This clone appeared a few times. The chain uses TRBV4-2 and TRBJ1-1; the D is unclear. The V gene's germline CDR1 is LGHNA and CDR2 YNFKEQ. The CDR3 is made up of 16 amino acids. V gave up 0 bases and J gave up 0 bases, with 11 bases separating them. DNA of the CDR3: TGTGCCAGCAGCCAAGAGCTCTCAACGGTGAACACTGAAGCTTTCTTT. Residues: CASSQELSTVNTEAFF.

The chain's CDR3 is CASSSTGGALEQYF. CDR3 DNA sequence: TGTGCCAGCAGCAGCACAGGGGGCGCATTGGAGCAGTACTTC. The rearrangement uses TRBV7-2 and TRBJ2-7; 9 bases agree with TRBD1. The CDR3 length is 14 residues. Germline-derived CDR1 and CDR2 are SGHTA and FQGNSA. The trim removed 5 bases at V and 7 bases at J, leaving 9 bases unmatched.

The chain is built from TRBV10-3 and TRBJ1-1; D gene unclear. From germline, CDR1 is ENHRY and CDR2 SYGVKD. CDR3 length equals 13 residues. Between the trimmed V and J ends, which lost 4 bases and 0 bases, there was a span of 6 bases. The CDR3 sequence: CAISGRLNTEAFF. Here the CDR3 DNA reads TGTGCCATCAGTGGACGACTGAACACTGAAGCTTTCTTT.

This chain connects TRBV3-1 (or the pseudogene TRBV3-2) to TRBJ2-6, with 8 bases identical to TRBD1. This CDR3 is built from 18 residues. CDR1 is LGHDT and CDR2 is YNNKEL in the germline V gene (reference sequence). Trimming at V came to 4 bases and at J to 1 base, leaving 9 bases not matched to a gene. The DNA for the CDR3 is TGTGCCAGCAGCCCAGTCCGACAGGGGAGGTCTGGGGCCAACGTCCTGACTTTC. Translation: CASSPVRQGRSGANVLTF.

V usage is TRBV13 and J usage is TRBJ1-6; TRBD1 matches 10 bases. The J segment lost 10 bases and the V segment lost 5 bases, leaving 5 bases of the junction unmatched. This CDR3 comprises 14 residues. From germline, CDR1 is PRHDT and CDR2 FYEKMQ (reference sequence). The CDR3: CASSLRDRGSPLHF. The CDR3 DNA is TGTGCCAGCAGCCTCCGGGACAGGGGATCACCCCTCCACTTT.

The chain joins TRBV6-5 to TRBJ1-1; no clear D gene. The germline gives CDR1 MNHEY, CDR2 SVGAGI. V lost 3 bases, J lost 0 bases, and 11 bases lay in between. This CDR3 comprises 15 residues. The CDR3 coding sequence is TGTGCCAGCAGTTATGGTGCCAGCGTGAACACTGAAGCTTTCTTT. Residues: CASSYGASVNTEAFF.

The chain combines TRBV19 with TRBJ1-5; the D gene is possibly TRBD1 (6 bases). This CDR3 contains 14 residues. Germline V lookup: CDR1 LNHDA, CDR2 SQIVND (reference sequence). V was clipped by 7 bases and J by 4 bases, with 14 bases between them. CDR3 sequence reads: CASMAGARNQPQHF. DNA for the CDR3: TGTGCCAGTATGGCAGGGGCAAGGAATCAGCCCCAGCATTTT.

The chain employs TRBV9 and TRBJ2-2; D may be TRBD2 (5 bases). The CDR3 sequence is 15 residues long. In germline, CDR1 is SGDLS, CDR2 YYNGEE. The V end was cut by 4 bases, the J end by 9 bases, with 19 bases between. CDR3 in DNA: TGTGCCAGCAGCCCCGAAGCCGGGATGGGCCGGGAGCTGTTTTTT. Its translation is CASSPEAGMGRELFF.

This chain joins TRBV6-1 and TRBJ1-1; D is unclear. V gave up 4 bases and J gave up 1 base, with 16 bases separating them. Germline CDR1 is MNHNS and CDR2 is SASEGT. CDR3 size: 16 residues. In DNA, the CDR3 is TGTGCCAGCAGTGCTCACGTGGGTCAGCAGAACACTGAAGCTTTCTTT. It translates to CASSAHVGQQNTEAFF.

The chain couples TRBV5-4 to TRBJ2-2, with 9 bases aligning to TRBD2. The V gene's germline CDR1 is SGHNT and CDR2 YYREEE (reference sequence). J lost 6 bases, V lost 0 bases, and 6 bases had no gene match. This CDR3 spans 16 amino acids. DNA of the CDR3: TGTGCCAGCAGCTTGGTACCTAGCGGGGCACCCGGGGAGCTGTTTTTT. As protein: CASSLVPSGAPGELFF.